These 11 T cell receptor beta chains were all obtained from the same sample, sequenced in a study of blood T cell repertoires in COVID-19 (dated by TCRdb to about 2020). The library was generated by the immunoSEQ multiplex PCR assay. In TCRdb, the immuneACCESS table is reduced to in-frame sequences with V and J assigned. These tables do not hold every clone; where another copy was compared, an unresolved V gene accounts for under half, and the others remain unexplained. This sample gives over 350,000 clones in total; over 75% of them show up just once. The top ten clonotypes cover over 0.9% of the sample. Sample: PBMCs or T cells enriched from blood (not recorded which). These TCRs come from a woman between 25 and 40 years old with acute COVID-19.

V gene TRBV19 combines with J gene TRBJ2-2, with a possible D match to TRBD1 (6 bases). The germline gives CDR1 LNHDA, CDR2 SQIVND (reference sequence). Trimming stripped 5 bases from V and 6 bases from J, with 16 bases between. The CDR3 extends over 15 amino acids. DNA of the CDR3: TGTGCCAGTAGTCCTTCAGGGGTCAAGGCCGGGGAGCTGTTTTTT. The encoded protein is CASSPSGVKAGELFF.

The rearrangement uses TRBV5-1 and TRBJ2-7, with D perhaps TRBD2 (6 bases). The ends were cut back, 0 bases at V and 2 bases at J, with 15 bases in the middle. Germline V gene sequence: CDR1 SGHRS, CDR2 YFSETQ. This CDR3 region has 16 residues. The CDR3 coding sequence is TGCGCCAGCAGCTTGGGGCAGCGGGTTTCCACCTACGAGCAGTACTTC. Its translation is CASSLGQRVSTYEQYF.

CDR3 bases: TGCGCCAGCAGCTTGGAGGGACTAACTTACAATGAGCAGTTCTTC. This codes for CASSLEGLTYNEQFF. This rearrangement joins TRBV5-1 to TRBJ2-1, with 7 positions matching TRBD2. Germline CDR1 and CDR2: SGHRS and YFSETQ. There are 15 residues in the CDR3. V was pared by 0 bases and J by 4 bases, with 4 bases of the junction left unmatched.

This chain joins TRBV10-3 and TRBJ1-1; 7 bases fit TRBD1. The V segment lost 4 bases and the J segment 3 bases; nucleotides outside the gene matches: 14. Germline values: CDR1 ENHRY, CDR2 SYGVKD. This CDR3 is 17 amino acids long. The CDR3 sequence is CAISAGQAGGVDTEAFF. The CDR3, as DNA: TGTGCCATCAGTGCCGGACAGGCCGGGGGAGTCGACACTGAAGCTTTCTTT.

The CDR3 spells CASSPTDTQYF. In DNA form, the CDR3 reads TGTGCCAGCAGCCCAACAGATACGCAGTATTTT. The chain combines TRBV12-3 or TRBV12-4 with TRBJ2-3; D is unresolved. V was shortened by 6 bases and J by 3 bases, with 4 bases between the two germline ends. This CDR3 has 11 amino acids.

This clone occurred a few times. The chain uses TRBV6-2 or TRBV6-3 and TRBJ2-5; TRBD2 aligns across 8 bases. The V gene end was trimmed by 2 bases and the J gene end by 9 bases; junction bases not matched to a gene: 17. CDR1 is MNHEY and CDR2 is SVGEGT in the germline V gene. There are 17 residues in the CDR3. The CDR3 loop reads CASSYLIGGASWVAQYF. CDR3 nucleotides: TGTGCCAGCAGTTACCTTATCGGGGGGGCCTCCTGGGTGGCCCAGTACTTC.

The V gene is TRBV27, the J gene TRBJ2-2; perhaps TRBD2 as D (6 bases). The germline V gene encodes CDR1 MNHEY and CDR2 SMNVEV (reference sequence). This CDR3 has 14 amino acids. V was clipped by 10 bases and J by 2 bases, with 14 bases between them. The CDR3: CATRGTANTGELFF. CDR3 nucleotides: TGTGCCACCCGGGGGACGGCAAACACCGGGGAGCTGTTTTTT.

The chain links TRBV7-3 to TRBJ2-5; 7 bases agree with TRBD2. The germline CDR1 and CDR2 sequences are SGHTA and FQGTGA. V was pared by 1 base and J by 5 bases, with 1 base of the junction left unmatched. The CDR3 contains 13 residues. The chain's CDR3 is CASSLISGETQYF. In nucleotides, the CDR3 is TGTGCCAGCAGCTTAATTAGCGGGGAGACCCAGTACTTC.

The V and J genes are TRBV6-5 and TRBJ2-5; 8 positions match TRBD2. This CDR3 region has 15 residues. The J segment lost 4 bases and the V segment lost 6 bases, leaving 10 bases of the junction unmatched. Looked up from germline, CDR1 is MNHEY and CDR2 is SVGAGI. The CDR3 sequence is CASRRSGGKVETQYF. In DNA, the CDR3 is TGTGCCAGCAGACGCTCGGGAGGGAAGGTAGAGACCCAGTACTTC.

This chain joins TRBV7-8 and TRBJ2-5; maybe TRBD2 (5 bases). The CDR3 totals 15 residues. The ends were cut back, 5 bases at V and 5 bases at J, with 18 bases in the middle. Germline CDR1 is SGHVS and CDR2 is FQNEAQ. CDR3 DNA: TGTGCCAGCAGCCACCCCGGTGAGGGTTTCGAGACCCAGTACTTC. Translated, it gives CASSHPGEGFETQYF.

The chain recombines TRBV4-2 with TRBJ1-1; TRBD1 aligns across 8 bases. With V trimmed by 1 base and J by 2 bases, 6 bases remained unmatched. The CDR3 contains 16 residues. Germline V gives CDR1 LGHNA, CDR2 YNFKEQ. The CDR3 DNA reads as TGTGCCAGCAGCCAAGCCCTGGGACAGGTAAACACTGAAGCTTTCTTT. Translated, it gives CASSQALGQVNTEAFF.